The 31 T cell receptor beta chains reported below all come from one sample, sequenced in a study of blood T cell repertoires in COVID-19. Generated by immunoSEQ multiplex PCR, the TCRdb table keeps only in-frame clones and is missing some. The sample gives under 120,000 clones, approximately 70% of which show up once; roughly 6% is in the top ten. Material for sequencing was peripheral blood. The receptors shown here come from an elderly man with acute or convalescent COVID-19.

CDR3 residues: CASSLDRGNEQFF. DNA for the CDR3: TGTGCCAGCAGCTTAGATAGGGGAAATGAGCAGTTCTTC. The V call is TRBV11-3, the J call TRBJ2-1; possibly TRBD1 for D (5 bases). This CDR3 is 13 amino acids long. The germline V gene has CDR1 SGHNT and CDR2 YENEEA. The V end was cut by 0 bases, the J end by 7 bases, with 7 bases between.

The J gene is TRBJ2-3, the V gene TRBV27, with D possibly being TRBD2 (5 bases). The germline V gene has CDR1 MNHEY and CDR2 SMNVEV (reference sequence). This CDR3 has 15 amino acids. The V end lost 0 bases, the J end lost 2 bases, and 9 bases lay between the germline ends. The CDR3 loop reads CASSLSQTNTDTQYF. For the CDR3, the DNA is TGTGCCAGCAGTTTATCCCAGACTAACACAGATACGCAGTATTTT.

The table lists this clone with a few counts. The chain has TRBV14 and TRBJ2-7; 10 bases fit TRBD1. The CDR3 is 15 residues long. Losses at the gene ends were 1 base for V and 6 bases for J; bases not matched to a gene: 6. CDR1 is SGHDN, CDR2 FVKESK, per germline. Here the CDR3 DNA reads TGTGCCAGCAGCCAAGCTGGGACAGGGGTCCTCGAGCAGTACTTC. Translation: CASSQAGTGVLEQYF.

This clone was counted only a few times. The J gene is TRBJ2-1, the V gene TRBV6-6, with D uncertain. The CDR3 is made up of 10 amino acids. The V and J ends lost 8 bases and 6 bases respectively, with 5 bases between them. Germline CDR1 and CDR2: MNHNY and SVGAGI (reference sequence). This CDR3 reads CASGPNEQFF. The CDR3 DNA follows: TGTGCCAGCGGGCCCAATGAGCAGTTCTTC.

The CDR3: CASSYDRGAGSPLHF. CDR3 in DNA: TGTGCCAGCAGTTATGACAGGGGCGCAGGATCACCCCTCCACTTT. The J gene is TRBJ1-6, the V gene TRBV6-5; TRBD1 matches 8 bases. Trimming cost V 3 bases and J 10 bases; bases outside gene matches: 8. Germline V gene data show CDR1 as MNHEY and CDR2 as SVGAGI. The CDR3 is 15 residues long.

V is TRBV12-5 and J is TRBJ1-1; unclear D gene. The CDR3 covers 15 residues. CDR1 is LGHNT, CDR2 FRNRAP, per germline. V was pared by 6 bases and J by 5 bases, with 19 bases between. The CDR3, as DNA: TGTGCTAGTGGCCCATCCCTACCGGGAGGGACTGAAGCTTTCTTT. As protein: CASGPSLPGGTEAFF.

The chain carries TRBV14 and TRBJ2-7, with 10 bases fitting TRBD1. CDR1 and CDR2 from the germline V gene are SGHDN and FVKESK. This CDR3 spans 15 amino acids. The junction had 5 bases not matched to a gene; V was cut back by 3 bases and J by 3 bases. The CDR3 nucleotides are TGTGCCAGCAGCCAGCCGGACAGGGGGTTCTACGAGCAGTACTTC. It codes for CASSQPDRGFYEQYF.

The rearrangement uses TRBV5-1 and TRBJ1-1; no reliable D call. Per the germline V gene, CDR1 is SGHRS and CDR2 is YFSETQ. V was trimmed by 7 bases and J by 0 bases, leaving 16 bases between them. This CDR3 region has 15 residues. CDR3 residues: CASSGGQTMNTEAFF. The CDR3 bases are TGCGCCAGCTCCGGAGGGCAGACCATGAACACTGAAGCTTTCTTT. Full variable domain (outside the CDR3, taken from reference TRBV5-1 and TRBJ1-1): KAGVTQTPRYLIKTRGQQVTLSCSPISGHRSVSWYQQTPGQGLQFLFEYFSETQRNKGNFPGRFSGRQFSNSRSEMNVSTLELGDSALYLCASSGGQTMNTEAFFGQGTRLTVV.

The chain couples TRBV9 to TRBJ1-6; D uncertain. Trimming pared 0 bases from V and 5 bases from J, leaving 9 bases between. This CDR3 contains 15 residues. The V gene's germline CDR1 is SGDLS and CDR2 YYNGEE. DNA for the CDR3: TGTGCCAGCAGCGTAGGGACTCTCAATAATTCACCCCTCCACTTT. It codes for CASSVGTLNNSPLHF. The complete variable domain, with remaining parts taken from reference TRBV9 and TRBJ1-6, reads DSGVTQTPKHLITATGQRVTLRCSPRSGDLSVYWYQQSLDQGLQFLIQYYNGEERAKGNILERFSAQQFPDLHSELNLSSLELGDSALYFCASSVGTLNNSPLHFGNGTRLTVT.

This clone was observed once. The V gene is TRBV19, the J gene TRBJ2-7, with TRBD1 matching 8 bases. The CDR3 covers 15 residues. V dropped 2 bases and J dropped 4; count of bases not matched to a gene: 7. Germline CDR1 reads LNHDA; CDR2 reads SQIVND (reference sequence). The CDR3, as DNA: TGTGCCAGTAGTATATCCGCAGGGGGCGTATACGAGCAGTACTTC. The encoded protein is CASSISAGGVYEQYF.

V usage is TRBV6-5 and J usage is TRBJ2-1; 12 bases are shared with TRBD2. V shed 6 bases and J 10 bases; nucleotides not matched to a gene: 1. Germline V gene data show CDR1 as MNHEY and CDR2 as SVGAGI. This CDR3 is 12 amino acids long. CDR3 loop: CASSGLAGEQFF. For the CDR3, the DNA is TGTGCCAGCAGCGGACTAGCGGGGGAGCAGTTCTTC.

The chain has TRBV21-1 and TRBJ2-1; the DNA was not compared with TRBD1, the D call given in the table. TRBV21-1 is given as a pseudogene. This CDR3 is 9 amino acids long. CDR3 nucleotides: TGTGCCAGCACAAATTCGCAGTTCTTC. This gives the protein CASTNSQFF.

V usage is TRBV28 and J usage is TRBJ1-2; 9 bases are a match to TRBD1. The CDR3 is made up of 15 amino acids. V dropped 5 bases and J dropped 8; count of bases not matched to a gene: 12. The germline V gene has CDR1 MDHEN and CDR2 SYDVKM. The CDR3: CASSMTGGAAGGYTF. The CDR3 nucleotides are TGTGCCAGCAGTATGACAGGGGGTGCCGCCGGGGGCTACACCTTC.

The chain joins TRBV9 to TRBJ1-5; the D gene is possibly TRBD1 (6 bases). This CDR3 has 15 residues. V lost 4 bases, J lost 1 base, and 12 bases lay in between. Germline values: CDR1 SGDLS, CDR2 YYNGEE. The CDR3 coding sequence is TGTGCCAGCAGCCCAAGCGGACAGAGCAATCAGCCCCAGCATTTT. The encoded protein is CASSPSGQSNQPQHF.

The chain uses TRBV7-9 and TRBJ2-5; TRBD1 aligns across 8 bases. J gave up 2 bases and V 2 bases, and 4 bases lay outside the gene matches. The germline V gene encodes CDR1 SEHNR and CDR2 FQNEAQ (reference sequence). CDR3 size: 15 residues. The CDR3 nucleotides read TGTGCCAGCAGCTTAACAGGGGGTGTTCAAGAGACCCAGTACTTC. Translating gives CASSLTGGVQETQYF.

The chain carries TRBV5-4 and TRBJ2-3; unclear D gene. The CDR3 has 15 residues. V dropped 0 bases and J dropped 2 bases, with 10 bases sitting between them. The germline V gene has CDR1 SGHNT and CDR2 YYREEE (reference sequence). The CDR3 sequence is CASSLDSSYTDTQYF. CDR3 nucleotide sequence: TGTGCCAGCAGCTTGGACTCGTCCTACACAGATACGCAGTATTTT.

DNA of the CDR3: TGTGCCAGCAGTTCCATCTGGGAGACCGAATTCTATGGCTACACCTTC. Its translation is CASSSIWETEFYGYTF. This chain connects TRBV28 to TRBJ1-2; no clear D. V lost 4 bases and J 4 bases, leaving 19 bases between the germline ends. The germline gives CDR1 MDHEN, CDR2 SYDVKM. The CDR3 contains 16 residues.

This chain joins TRBV3-1 (or the pseudogene TRBV3-2) and TRBJ2-2, with D maybe TRBD2 (5 bases). V lost 2 bases and J lost 6, with 13 bases in between. Germline CDR1 reads LGHDT; CDR2 reads YNNKEL (reference sequence). This CDR3 has 15 residues. Written as DNA, the CDR3 is TGTGCCAGCAGCCAAAGCGGTCCATCGGCCGGGGAGCTGTTTTTT. Translated: CASSQSGPSAGELFF.

The V and J genes are TRBV19 and TRBJ1-5, with 9 nucleotides matching TRBD1. The germline V gene encodes CDR1 LNHDA and CDR2 SQIVND (reference sequence). The CDR3 is 17 residues long. V lost 6 bases, J lost 0 bases, and 9 bases stayed unmatched. CDR3 sequence reads: CASSQGQGTYSNQPQHF. The CDR3 DNA follows: TGTGCCAGTAGCCAGGGACAGGGAACATATAGCAATCAGCCCCAGCATTTT.

The chain links TRBV2 to TRBJ1-6, with D uncertain. V was clipped by 5 bases and J by 5 bases, with 13 bases between them. This CDR3 spans 15 amino acids. Germline CDR1 SNHLY, CDR2 FYNNEI. The CDR3 spells CASSSSAVDNSPLHF. For the CDR3, the DNA is TGTGCCAGCAGTTCCTCCGCGGTAGATAATTCACCCCTCCACTTT.

The chain has TRBV10-1 and TRBJ1-1; TRBD1 matches 9 bases. The V and J ends lost 5 bases and 4 bases, in that order; junction bases with no gene match: 11. Germline V gives CDR1 WNHNN, CDR2 SYGVQD (reference sequence). The CDR3 totals 16 residues. Here the CDR3 reads CASSSPDRGCPTEAFF. The CDR3 DNA reads as TGCGCCAGCAGTTCTCCGGACAGGGGTTGTCCCACTGAAGCTTTCTTT.

The CDR3 spells CASSQGSGRAYEQYF. CDR3 nucleotides: TGTGCCAGCAGCCAGGGAAGCGGGAGGGCCTACGAGCAGTACTTC. This sequence joins TRBV3-1 (or the pseudogene TRBV3-2) and TRBJ2-7, with TRBD2 matching 10 bases. There are 15 residues in the CDR3. The V gene end was trimmed by 3 bases and the J gene end by 2 bases; junction bases not matched to a gene: 4. Per germline, CDR1 LGHDT and CDR2 YNNKEL (reference sequence).

The V and J genes are TRBV6-5 and TRBJ2-3; 9 bases align to TRBD2. V lost 10 bases and J lost 5; bases outside the gene matches: 13. In germline, CDR1 is MNHEY, CDR2 SVGAGI. This CDR3 has 15 residues. The CDR3 is CATLGGGRAKDTQYF. CDR3 DNA sequence: TGTGCCACCCTTGGGGGCGGGAGGGCCAAAGATACGCAGTATTTT.

The chain carries TRBV28 and TRBJ2-3, with a weak D call TRBD2 (6 bases). V was trimmed by 8 bases and J by 0 bases, leaving 15 bases between them. CDR3 length equals 15 residues. Looked up from germline, CDR1 is MDHEN and CDR2 is SYDVKM. The DNA for the CDR3 is TGTGCCAGCCTAAAGCGGGTCGGTAGCACAGATACGCAGTATTTT. Protein: CASLKRVGSTDTQYF.

The CDR3 here is CAWRPPGGPPYF. The CDR3 bases are TGTGCCTGGAGACCCCCGGGGGGGCCCCCGTACTTC. The chain combines TRBV30 with TRBJ2-5; 8 bases fit TRBD2. CDR3 length: 12 amino acids. Germline V gene lookup returns CDR1 GTSNPN and CDR2 SVGIG (reference sequence). Trimming at V came to 3 bases and at J to 13 bases, leaving 10 bases not matched to a gene.

The chain carries TRBV6-2 or TRBV6-3 and TRBJ2-2; 14 positions agree with TRBD2. Per germline, CDR1 MNHEY and CDR2 SVGEGT. The junction had 6 bases not matched to a gene; V was cut back by 4 bases and J by 5 bases. The CDR3 runs to 17 residues. Written as DNA, the CDR3 is TGTGCCAGCAGTTTCCTGACTAGCGGGAGGGAAACCGGGGAGCTGTTTTTT. Protein sequence: CASSFLTSGRETGELFF.

This chain joins TRBV5-6 and TRBJ1-2, with D possibly TRBD1 on 6 matching bases. Trimming took off 0 bases at V and 6 bases at J, with 6 bases between the two ends. This CDR3 contains 12 residues. Looked up from germline, CDR1 is SGHDT and CDR2 is YYEEEE. CDR3 residues: CASSLAGDGYTF. CDR3 coding DNA: TGTGCCAGCAGCTTGGCAGGGGATGGCTACACCTTC.

The chain has TRBV7-6 and TRBJ1-5; D perhaps matches TRBD1 (5 bases). Per germline, CDR1 SGHVS and CDR2 FNYEAQ. V was cut by 5 bases and J by 6 bases, with 11 bases left in between. This CDR3 has 13 residues. CDR3 protein: CASSRWRGQPQHF. The CDR3 bases are TGTGCCAGCAGCCGTTGGAGGGGTCAGCCCCAGCATTTT. The full variable domain, in which reference TRBV7-6 and TRBJ1-5 provide the parts outside the CDR3, is GAGVSQSPRYKVTKRGQDVALRCDPISGHVSLYWYRQALGQGPEFLTYFNYEAQQDKSGLPNDRFSAERPEGSISTLTIQRTEQRDSAMYRCASSRWRGQPQHFGDGTRLSIL.

The V and J genes are TRBV7-9 and TRBJ1-1, with 9 bases identical to TRBD1. This CDR3 has 15 residues. V was clipped by 4 bases and J by 1 base; unmatched bases: 4. The germline V gene encodes CDR1 SEHNR and CDR2 FQNEAQ (reference sequence). The DNA for the CDR3 is TGTGCCAGCAGCTCCGGGACAGGGAAGAACACTGAAGCTTTCTTT. Protein: CASSSGTGKNTEAFF.

The CDR3 reads CASSGGQVRGEKLFF. The CDR3 coding sequence is TGTGCCAGCAGCGGGGGACAGGTACGGGGCGAAAAACTGTTTTTT. The rearrangement joins TRBV3-1 (or the pseudogene TRBV3-2) to TRBJ1-4; TRBD1 agrees at 8 bases. The CDR3 has 15 amino acids. V shed 5 bases and J 8 bases; nucleotides not matched to a gene: 10. Germline-derived CDR1 and CDR2 are LGHDT and YNNKEL (reference sequence).

The rearrangement links TRBV4-2 to TRBJ1-6; 7 positions agree with TRBD1. The trim removed 0 bases at V and 0 bases at J, leaving 14 bases unmatched. CDR3 length equals 21 residues. Per germline, CDR1 LGHNA and CDR2 YNFKEQ. CDR3 sequence (DNA): TGTGCCAGCAGCCAAGAGCTCCGACAGGGTACTGCATCCTCCTATAATTCACCCCTCCACTTT. It codes for CASSQELRQGTASSYNSPLHF.